Listed here are 4 T cell receptor beta chains from one sample, sequenced in a study of Graves' ophthalmopathy and Graves' hyperthyroidism (dated 2018 in TCRdb). Sequencer: Illumina HiSeq 2000. TCR beta CDR3 regions were amplified from RNA transcripts for repertoire sequencing. The first round of RT-PCR was done with HTBI primers and the Qiagen OneStep RT-PCR kit, and was followed by a second round of multiplex PCR, then size selection and purification. TCRdb cleaned the public reads at Q25 with fastp, built clones with MiXCR and kept in-frame beta chains. Each record represents a unique CDR3 protein, reported with the most common genes and DNA among its rows. Across this sample there are 400,000 to 450,000 distinct CDR3 sequences, with 20% to 25% seen only once. The ten largest account for roughly 3.2% of the sample. The sample consisted of peripheral blood. Receptor source: a young woman with stable Graves' hyperthyroidism. Donor details come from another sample of the same person, matched by shared clones.

This clonotype occurred many times. V and J are TRBV30 and TRBJ1-2, with D perhaps matching TRBD1 (5 bases). Germline CDR1 is GTSNPN and CDR2 is SVGIG (reference sequence). V dropped 0 bases and J dropped 2 bases, with 19 bases sitting between them. The CDR3 consists of 17 residues. CDR3 sequence (DNA): TGTGCCTGGAGTGTCTCATGGGGCCAGGCAGGGAACTATGGCTACACCTTC. This sequence encodes CAWSVSWGQAGNYGYTF.

This chain connects TRBV7-9 to TRBJ1-2; D not certain. The CDR3 runs 13 residues. Germline V gene lookup returns CDR1 SEHNR and CDR2 FQNEAQ (reference sequence). The V end was cut by 1 base, the J end by 0 bases, with 3 bases between. The CDR3 DNA reads TGTGCCAGCAGCTTAGTGTCTAACTATGGCTACACCTTC. Its protein product is CASSLVSNYGYTF.

This clonotype showed up many times. The rearrangement joins TRBV6-2 or TRBV6-3 to TRBJ2-7; a possible D gene is TRBD2 (5 bases). This CDR3 contains 17 residues. CDR1 MNHEY and CDR2 SVGEGT come from the germline V gene. V was pared by 0 bases and J by 1 base, with 16 bases between. In DNA, the CDR3 is TGTGCCAGCAGTTACTCGGACTGGCGGGCCCTATCCTACGAGCAGTACTTC. This codes for CASSYSDWRALSYEQYF.

This clonotype appeared a single time. The CDR3 coding sequence is TGTGCCACCACTCGGGGGGACAGGGGCCCGCTATACTATGGCTACACCTTC. Protein: CATTRGDRGPLYYGYTF. The chain links TRBV12-3 or TRBV12-4 to TRBJ1-2, with 10 bases identical to TRBD1. The junction had 17 bases not matched to a gene; V was cut back by 10 bases and J by 3 bases. The CDR3 consists of 17 residues.